This passage covers 3 T cell receptor beta chains from one sample sequenced in a study of CD8 T cells in Susac syndrome. Random hexamers primed reverse transcription of roughly 0.5 to 1 ug RNA. MiXCR, run by TCRdb on the immunoSEQ multiplex PCR reads, gives a single entry per CDR3 protein. The sample gives 300,000 or so distinct CDR3 sequences, around 90% of which show up once; about 0.07% is in the top ten. Sequencing was performed on CD4+ T cells from PBMCs. The receptors derive from a human donor with multiple sclerosis.

V usage is TRBV19 and J usage is TRBJ1-1, with D unclear. Germline V CDR1 and CDR2: LNHDA, SQIVND (reference sequence). The CDR3 sequence is 12 residues long. The V end was cut by 5 bases, the J end by 7 bases, with 11 bases between. CDR3 DNA: TGTGCCAGTAGTCCCACAAGACGTGAAGCTTTCTTT. Protein: CASSPTRREAFF.

The chain employs TRBV25-1 and TRBJ1-2, with 8 bases matching TRBD1. Germline CDR1 MGHDK, CDR2 SYGVNS. The CDR3 spans 12 residues. Unmatched junction bases numbered 8, after V lost 10 bases and J lost 7 bases. The CDR3 is CAIQGQGSGYTF. CDR3 in DNA: TGTGCCATCCAAGGACAGGGCAGTGGCTACACCTTC.

This clonotype came up once. This chain links TRBV9 with TRBJ2-7; TRBD1 matches at 11 bases. The germline gives CDR1 SGDLS, CDR2 YYNGEE. With V trimmed by 4 bases and J by 6 bases, 3 bases remained unmatched. The CDR3 length is 13 residues. The CDR3 reads CASSPGTGGEQYF. CDR3 in DNA: TGTGCCAGCAGCCCCGGGACAGGGGGCGAGCAGTACTTC.